The 6 T cell receptor beta chains given below trace back to one sample, sequenced in a study of graft-versus-host responses after intestinal transplantation. Only in-frame clones appear in the TCRdb table, and some are missing; sequencing was by immunoSEQ multiplex PCR. The data contain some 5,700 clones, roughly 29% of them singletons. The sequences come from alloreactive CD4+ T cells from a mixed lymphocyte reaction culture, collected before transplantation. Subset of the sample: CFSE-low proliferating T cells sorted from roughly 6-day pre-transplant mixed lymphocyte reaction (GvH or HvG direction). The source is a human patient who was an organ donor for intestinal transplantation.

This clone was seen only a few times. The gene calls are TRBV7-9 and TRBJ2-7; D call uncertain. The CDR3 is 13 amino acids. Germline CDR1 is SEHNR and CDR2 is FQNEAQ (reference sequence). V lost 8 bases and J 2 bases, leaving 13 bases between the germline ends. CDR3 sequence (DNA): TGTGCCAGCTCAAGGCAGACTCCCTACGAGCAGTACTTC. Its protein product is CASSRQTPYEQYF.

This clone was seen only a few times. The CDR3, as DNA: TGTGCCAGCAGATTGTTAATGAACACTGAAGCTTTCTTT. This sequence encodes CASRLLMNTEAFF. This chain uses TRBV11-3 with TRBJ1-1; D unresolved. This CDR3 has 13 residues. Trimming took off 6 bases at V and 0 bases at J, with 8 bases between the two ends. Germline V gives CDR1 SGHNT, CDR2 YENEEA.

This clone is judged medium-sized. The V gene is TRBV18, the J gene TRBJ2-3; 10 bases are shared with TRBD2. Trimming removed 7 bases from V and 1 base from J; junction bases left unmatched: 8. The CDR3 consists of 16 residues. The V gene's germline CDR1 is KGHSH and CDR2 LQKENI. CDR3 sequence (DNA): TGTGCCAGCTTCCCAAACCTAGCGGGGGGCACAGATACGCAGTATTTT. This codes for CASFPNLAGGTDTQYF.

V gene TRBV6-5 combines with J gene TRBJ1-2; TRBD1 is a possible D gene (5 bases). The CDR3 loop spans 13 amino acids. Germline CDR1 is MNHEY and CDR2 is SVGAGI. Trimming took 3 bases from V and 4 from J, leaving 9 bases between them. The CDR3 DNA sequence: TGTGCCAGCAGTTATAGGGGTCTCTATGGCTACACCTTC. This encodes CASSYRGLYGYTF.

The chain employs TRBV7-2 and TRBJ1-6; D unclear. The germline CDR1 and CDR2 sequences are SGHTA and FQGNSA. Trimming cost V 5 bases and J 7 bases, with 9 bases left between them. The CDR3 totals 13 residues. CDR3 nucleotide sequence: TGTGCCAGCAGCCGGGAGGCGAATTCACCCCTCCACTTT. It encodes CASSREANSPLHF.

The genes are TRBV4-3 and TRBJ2-6; the match to TRBD1 covers 7 bases. J was trimmed by 2 bases and V by 11 bases; bases with no gene match: 0. The CDR3 is 12 amino acids. Germline CDR1 LGHNA, CDR2 YSLEER. CDR3 nucleotide sequence: TGCGCCCAGGGGGCTGGGGCCAACGTCCTGACTTTC. Amino acids: CAQGAGANVLTF.